Listed here are 27 T cell receptor beta chains from one sample, sequenced in a study of CD8 T cells in ankylosing spondylitis. General study findings and limits: Blood from ankylosing spondylitis patients appeared to carry a characteristic eight-variant TCR beta motif.

TCRdb analysed the 5' RACE reads with MiXCR anew, one entry per CDR3 protein. Seen here are fewer than 500,000 distinct CDR3 sequences, approximately 26% observed once, and the top ten hold 0.89%. No antigen is known for these receptors. The sequenced material came from blood, either unsorted or a sorted T cell fraction (not recorded which). The source is a male donor with ankylosing spondylitis.

CDR3 residues: CSARNPRLAASLDTQYF. The CDR3 nucleotides are TGCAGTGCTAGAAACCCCAGACTAGCGGCTTCCTTAGATACGCAGTATTTT. This chain connects TRBV20-1 to TRBJ2-3; 9 bases align to TRBD2. The germline V gene encodes CDR1 DFQATT and CDR2 SNEGSKA (reference sequence). The CDR3 loop spans 17 amino acids. Trimming removed 2 bases from V and 5 bases from J; junction bases left unmatched: 14.

This clonotype appeared a few times. This chain joins TRBV5-1 and TRBJ2-1; TRBD2 agrees at 10 bases. The V gene's germline CDR1 is SGHRS and CDR2 YFSETQ. V dropped 4 bases and J dropped 0; count of bases not matched to a gene: 10. The CDR3 sequence is 18 residues long. The CDR3 sequence: CASSVSLAGASSYNEQFF. DNA of the CDR3: TGCGCCAGCAGCGTGTCCCTAGCGGGAGCTAGCTCCTACAATGAGCAGTTCTTC.

The V gene is TRBV3-1, the J gene TRBJ1-1, with 8 bases identical to TRBD1. Germline V gene data show CDR1 as LGHDT and CDR2 as YNNKEL (reference sequence). The CDR3 spans 12 residues. Trimming took 3 bases from V and 11 from J; bases not matched to a gene: 5. CDR3 sequence reads: CASSQTTGEAFF. As DNA, the CDR3 is TGTGCCAGCAGCCAGACGACAGGGGAGGCTTTCTTT.

The chain carries TRBV7-2 and TRBJ2-3, with unresolved D. This CDR3 is 13 amino acids long. CDR1 SGHTA and CDR2 FQGNSA come from the germline V gene. The ends were cut back, 6 bases at V and 4 bases at J, with 11 bases in the middle. This CDR3 is CASSRFEADTQYF. Written as DNA, the CDR3 is TGTGCCAGCAGTCGATTCGAGGCAGATACGCAGTATTTT. Looking up the rest from reference TRBV7-2 and TRBJ2-3 gives the full variable domain: GAGVSQSPSNKVTEKGKDVELRCDPISGHTALYWYRQSLGQGLEFLIYFQGNSAPDKSGLPSDRFSAERTGGSVSTLTIQRTQQEDSAVYLCASSRFEADTQYFGPGTRLTVL.

The CDR3 DNA reads as TGCGCCAGCAGCTTAGTGGGAGAGGGGAGCACTGAAGCTTTCTTT. This gives the protein CASSLVGEGSTEAFF. The V gene is TRBV5-1, the J gene TRBJ1-1, with D perhaps matching TRBD1 (5 bases). The V and J ends lost 2 bases and 4 bases respectively, with 15 bases between them. This CDR3 comprises 15 residues. CDR1 SGHRS and CDR2 YFSETQ come from the germline V gene. Full variable domain (remainder filled in from reference TRBV5-1 and TRBJ1-1): KAGVTQTPRYLIKTRGQQVTLSCSPISGHRSVSWYQQTPGQGLQFLFEYFSETQRNKGNFPGRFSGRQFSNSRSEMNVSTLELGDSALYLCASSLVGEGSTEAFFGQGTRLTVV.

The V gene is TRBV3-1, the J gene TRBJ2-5; 7 bases line up with TRBD2. The CDR3 totals 16 residues. The V gene's germline CDR1 is LGHDT and CDR2 YNNKEL (reference sequence). V shed 0 bases, J shed 4 bases, and the junction held 8 bases outside the gene matches. The CDR3 here is CASSQDSPSGGETQYF. The CDR3 nucleotides read TGTGCCAGCAGCCAAGATTCTCCGTCGGGAGGAGAGACCCAGTACTTC.

This clonotype was detected only a few times. The chain joins TRBV7-2 to TRBJ1-1; TRBD1 agrees at 9 bases. The germline V gene encodes CDR1 SGHTA and CDR2 FQGNSA. Trimming at V came to 5 bases and at J to 0 bases, leaving 4 bases not matched to a gene. The CDR3 length is 15 residues. CDR3 residues: CASSTRTGVNTEAFF. CDR3 DNA: TGTGCCAGCAGCACCAGGACAGGGGTGAACACTGAAGCTTTCTTT.

For this clonotype: At one end the junction does not follow the germline gene, possibly because of a read error. The chain carries TRBV5-1 and TRBJ2-1; no definite D call. Germline V gives CDR1 SGHRS, CDR2 YFSETQ. The CDR3 runs to 13 residues. The CDR3 DNA reads as TGCGCCTGCAGCTTGGCTCCGAATAGTGAGCAGTTCTTC. It yields the protein CACSLAPNSEQFF.

The V gene is TRBV5-1, the J gene TRBJ2-5, with TRBD1 identical over 8 bases. The ends lost 0 bases at V and 5 bases at J; junction bases unmatched: 9. CDR3 length: 16 amino acids. From germline, CDR1 is SGHRS and CDR2 YFSETQ. DNA of the CDR3: TGCGCCAGCAGCTTGGCCCTGGGCAGGGGGCTGGAGACCCAGTACTTC. Residues: CASSLALGRGLETQYF.

The chain links TRBV15 to TRBJ1-5; 10 bases line up with TRBD1. The CDR3 contains 14 residues. Unmatched junction bases numbered 7, after V lost 7 bases and J lost 7 bases. Germline loops: CDR1 LNHNV, CDR2 YYDKDF (reference sequence). The DNA for the CDR3 is TGTGCCACCAACACGGACAGGGGGATCCAGCCCCAGCATTTT. It specifies CATNTDRGIQPQHF. The full variable domain, completed using reference TRBV15 and TRBJ1-5, is DAMVIQNPRYQVTQFGKPVTLSCSQTLNHNVMYWYQQKSSQAPKLLFHYYDKDFNNEADTPDNFQSRRPNTSFCFLDIRSPGLGDTAMYLCATNTDRGIQPQHFGDGTRLSIL.

This clonotype was seen a handful of times. V usage is TRBV20-1 and J usage is TRBJ1-1; D is unresolved. The CDR3 totals 14 residues. CDR1 DFQATT and CDR2 SNEGSKA come from the germline V gene (reference sequence). V was clipped by 0 bases and J by 0 bases, with 8 bases between them. In nucleotides, the CDR3 is TGCAGTGCTAGAGATGTGGGATTGAACACTGAAGCTTTCTTT. Translated: CSARDVGLNTEAFF.

This clonotype was seen only a few times. This rearrangement joins TRBV20-1 to TRBJ2-2; TRBD1 matches at 7 bases. The CDR3 loop spans 16 amino acids. Trimming removed 0 bases from V and 5 bases from J; junction bases left unmatched: 9. In germline, CDR1 is DFQATT, CDR2 SNEGSKA (reference sequence). The CDR3 spells CSARDYPAGGTGELFF. In nucleotides, the CDR3 is TGCAGTGCTAGAGATTACCCCGCAGGGGGTACCGGGGAGCTGTTTTTT.

This clonotype was observed a handful of times. The V call is TRBV5-1, the J call TRBJ1-1; possible D gene TRBD1, 6 bases. V lost 4 bases and J lost 4, with 14 bases in between. The germline CDR1 and CDR2 sequences are SGHRS and YFSETQ. The CDR3 runs 14 residues. The CDR3 sequence: CASSPNRVVTEAFF. DNA of the CDR3: TGCGCCAGCAGCCCCAACAGGGTAGTCACTGAAGCTTTCTTT.

The chain links TRBV20-1 to TRBJ1-1; maybe TRBD1 (6 bases). Germline V gene sequence: CDR1 DFQATT, CDR2 SNEGSKA (reference sequence). The V and J ends lost 2 bases and 6 bases respectively, with 16 bases between them. The CDR3 is made up of 14 amino acids. The CDR3 protein is CSARNRVTNSEAFF. In DNA, the CDR3 is TGCAGTGCTAGAAACAGGGTCACTAATTCTGAAGCTTTCTTT.

This chain's CDR3 is CASLLGSGSWETQYF. CDR3 DNA sequence: TGTGCCAGCCTCCTGGGTAGCGGGAGTTGGGAGACCCAGTACTTC. V usage is TRBV12-3 or TRBV12-4 and J usage is TRBJ2-5; 9 nucleotides agree with TRBD2. The V and J ends lost 8 bases and 5 bases, in that order; junction bases with no gene match: 12. There are 15 residues in the CDR3.

This sequence joins TRBV15 and TRBJ1-1, with no clear D. The CDR3 sequence is 15 residues long. Germline V gives CDR1 LNHNV, CDR2 YYDKDF (reference sequence). V gave up 0 bases and J gave up 7 bases, with 15 bases separating them. As DNA, the CDR3 is TGTGCCACCAGCAGAGAGTTAACGGTTGGCAGTGAAGCTTTCTTT. Translated: CATSRELTVGSEAFF. Using reference TRBV15 and TRBJ1-1 for the parts outside the CDR3, the full variable domain is DAMVIQNPRYQVTQFGKPVTLSCSQTLNHNVMYWYQQKSSQAPKLLFHYYDKDFNNEADTPDNFQSRRPNTSFCFLDIRSPGLGDTAMYLCATSRELTVGSEAFFGQGTRLTVV.

This clonotype was detected only a few times. This rearrangement joins TRBV29-1 to TRBJ2-1; TRBD2 matches 7 bases. Germline assignment: CDR1 SQVTM and CDR2 ANQGSEA. V was pared by 8 bases and J by 9 bases, with 16 bases of the junction left unmatched. The CDR3 has 14 residues. CDR3 DNA sequence: TGCAGCACCTGTCCTGGGGCGGGAGCGGGTGAGCAGTTCTTC. Protein: CSTCPGAGAGEQFF.

The V gene is TRBV11-3, the J gene TRBJ2-5, with 8 bases that match TRBD1. The junction had 6 bases not matched to a gene; V was cut back by 1 base and J by 5 bases. Per germline, CDR1 SGHNT and CDR2 YENEEA. The length of the CDR3 is 15 residues. CDR3 amino acids: CASSLGPGDRETQYF. CDR3 bases: TGTGCCAGCAGCTTAGGCCCCGGGGACAGGGAGACCCAGTACTTC.

This clonotype was observed a handful of times. J is TRBJ2-2 and V is TRBV11-2, with D hard to call. This CDR3 contains 14 residues. With 5 bases removed from V and 1 base from J, the gap between germline ends came to 8 bases. The germline CDR1 and CDR2 sequences are SGHAT and FQNNGV. CDR3 DNA: TGTGCCAGCAGCCACGGGCTGAACACCGGGGAGCTGTTTTTT. Its protein product is CASSHGLNTGELFF.

This clonotype was detected a few times. V gene TRBV20-1 combines with J gene TRBJ2-1; the D gene is possibly TRBD2 (6 bases). This CDR3 contains 15 residues. Germline CDR1 is DFQATT and CDR2 is SNEGSKA (reference sequence). Between the trimmed V and J ends, which lost 3 bases and 1 base, there was a span of 13 bases. The CDR3 reads CSASGSGGSYNEQFF. The CDR3, as DNA: TGCAGTGCTAGCGGGAGCGGTGGATCCTACAATGAGCAGTTCTTC.

This chain connects TRBV11-1 to TRBJ2-1, with TRBD2 as a possible D gene (7 bases). V lost 5 bases to trimming and J lost 4 bases, with 24 bases between them. This CDR3 spans 18 amino acids. Germline-derived CDR1 and CDR2 are SGHAT and FQDESV (reference sequence). The CDR3 spells CASSAPGLGGLIYNEQFF. The CDR3 bases are TGTGCCAGCAGCGCCCCAGGTCTCGGGGGGCTTATTTACAATGAGCAGTTCTTC. The whole variable domain, remainder taken from reference TRBV11-1 and TRBJ2-1, is EAEVAQSPRYKITEKSQAVAFWCDPISGHATLYWYRQILGQGPELLVQFQDESVVDDSQLPKDRFSAERLKGVDSTLKIQPAELGDSAMYLCASSAPGLGGLIYNEQFFGPGTRLTVL.

This clonotype occurred a few times. The chain has TRBV5-1 and TRBJ2-1, with 9 positions matching TRBD2. Germline CDR1 is SGHRS and CDR2 is YFSETQ. The CDR3 runs to 15 residues. Trimming removed 4 bases from V and 13 bases from J; junction bases left unmatched: 15. The CDR3 region has the DNA TGCGCCAGCAGCGTATCTAGCGGGACAAGTTTCATTCAGTTCTTC. Encoded protein: CASSVSSGTSFIQFF.

V is TRBV7-9 and J is TRBJ2-1; D is uncertain. Germline CDR1 is SEHNR and CDR2 is FQNEAQ (reference sequence). This CDR3 region has 11 residues. V gave up 5 bases and J gave up 8 bases, with 7 bases separating them. CDR3 loop: CASSPAYEQFF. Written as DNA, the CDR3 is TGTGCCAGCAGCCCAGCGTATGAGCAGTTCTTC.

The chain employs TRBV20-1 and TRBJ1-5; the match to TRBD1 covers 10 bases. V lost 5 bases, J lost 0 bases, and 4 bases stayed unmatched. The CDR3 has 15 amino acids. CDR1 and CDR2 (germline): DFQATT, SNEGSKA (reference sequence). The CDR3 DNA reads as TGCAGTGCTGGAGGGACAGGGGTTAGCAATCAGCCCCAGCATTTT. It translates to CSAGGTGVSNQPQHF.

This clonotype was counted a few times. V and J are TRBV21-1 and TRBJ1-4; no DNA check was done on the table's D call, TRBD1. TRBV21-1 has pseudogene status. The CDR3 sequence is 14 residues long. DNA of the CDR3: TGTGCCAGCAGCAAAAAGGGACAGAAGGAAAAACTGTTTTTT. Its translation is CASSKKGQKEKLFF.

The rearrangement joins TRBV25-1 to TRBJ1-2, with D possibly being TRBD1 (5 bases). Deletions cut 11 bases from V and 5 bases from J, with 21 bases between. Germline-derived CDR1 and CDR2 are MGHDK and SYGVNS. The CDR3 contains 14 residues. CDR3 sequence reads: CARMSAGLQYGYTF. As DNA, the CDR3 is TGTGCCCGTATGAGTGCGGGGCTACAGTATGGCTACACCTTC.

This clonotype was picked up a small number of times. The rearrangement links TRBV19 to TRBJ1-2; TRBD1 matches 8 bases. This CDR3 comprises 14 residues. V shed 4 bases, J shed 5 bases, and the junction held 6 bases outside the gene matches. Germline CDR1 and CDR2: LNHDA and SQIVND (reference sequence). CDR3 residues: CASSTPGQDYGYTF. The CDR3 coding sequence is TGTGCCAGTAGTACCCCGGGACAGGATTATGGCTACACCTTC.